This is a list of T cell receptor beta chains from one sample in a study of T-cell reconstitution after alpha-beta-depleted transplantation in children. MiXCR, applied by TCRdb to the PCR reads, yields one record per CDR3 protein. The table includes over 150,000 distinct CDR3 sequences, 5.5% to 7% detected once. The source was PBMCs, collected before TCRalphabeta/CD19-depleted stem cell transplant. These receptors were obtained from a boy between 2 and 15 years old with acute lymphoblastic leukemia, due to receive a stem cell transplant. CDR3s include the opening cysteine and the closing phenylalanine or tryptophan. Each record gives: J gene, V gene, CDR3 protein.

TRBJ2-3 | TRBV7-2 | CASSPSGGASDTQYF
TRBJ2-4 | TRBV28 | CASSTDYPGNIQYF
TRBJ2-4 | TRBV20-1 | CSADSGGRAKNIQYF
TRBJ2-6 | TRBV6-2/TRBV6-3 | CASSYGTGPRSGANVLTF
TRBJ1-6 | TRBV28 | CASRGQGASPLHF
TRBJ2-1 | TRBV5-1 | CASQGAYEQFF
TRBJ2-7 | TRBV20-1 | CSARGRLAYEQYF
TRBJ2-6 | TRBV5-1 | CASSGLGGIGANVLTF
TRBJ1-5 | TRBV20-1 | CSARDEEPQGLNQPQHF
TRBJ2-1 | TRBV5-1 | CASSLWTSGSNEQFF
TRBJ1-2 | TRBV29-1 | CSVDGTVYDGYTF
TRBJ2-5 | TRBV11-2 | CASSLFAGLADIGETQYF
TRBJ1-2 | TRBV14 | CASSQDLVYGYTF
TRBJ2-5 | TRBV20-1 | CSAPTSGGSRQETQYF
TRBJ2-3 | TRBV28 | CASSPGRITDTQYF
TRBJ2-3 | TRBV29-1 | CSVGQGTPRDTQYF
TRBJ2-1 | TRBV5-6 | CASRTGGGLNEQFF
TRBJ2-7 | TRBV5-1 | CASSVKPLSYEQYF
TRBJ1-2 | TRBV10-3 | CAISTDGNYGYTF
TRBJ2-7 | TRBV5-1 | CASSLETGGYEQYF
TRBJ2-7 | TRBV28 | CASSLGGIGSYEQYF
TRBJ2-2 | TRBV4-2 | CASSQGGQGWTGELFF
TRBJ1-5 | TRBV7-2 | CASRDVNQPQHF
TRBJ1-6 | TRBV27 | CASSPLQGSPLHF
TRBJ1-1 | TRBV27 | CASGDRDAFF
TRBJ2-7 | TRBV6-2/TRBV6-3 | CASGQYEQYF
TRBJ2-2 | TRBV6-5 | CASSYAGPTGELFF
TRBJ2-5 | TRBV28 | CASSLSRERETQYF
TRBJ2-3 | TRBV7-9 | CASRGRVTDTPYF
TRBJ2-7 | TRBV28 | CASARTGGSYEQYF
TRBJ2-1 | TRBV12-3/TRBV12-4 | CASSFRRSYNEQFF